A single sample is the source of the 32 T cell receptor beta chains below, sequenced in a study of CXCR3-negative and CXCR3-positive naive CD8 T cells. Study observations and caveats: The study found more hydrophobic TRB CDR3s in CXCR3-positive naive cells than in CXCR3-negative naive cells.

Their specific antigens are unknown. The TRB libraries of cDNA were built by UMI-labeled 5' RACE. Using the 5' RACE reads, TCRdb records one entry per CDR3 protein without DNA. This sample's table has just under 65,000 distinct CDR3 sequences. The specimen sequenced was naive CXCR3+ CD8+ T cells from blood. Subset given: CD45RO-CCR7+CD27+CD95- naive CD8+ T cells expressing CXCR3 (TNR3+). All receptors derive from a human donor in good health. Some clones in this sample may be carry-over from other donors' samples.

The chain links TRBV6-1 to TRBJ2-1; TCRdb's D call of TRBD1 is untestable without DNA. CDR1 and CDR2 from the germline V gene are MNHNS and SASEGT. This CDR3 is built from 17 residues. This CDR3 is CATSPPATGITLNEQFF.

CDR3 region: CASSPPGRTTGELFF. The rearrangement uses TRBV18 and TRBJ2-2. CDR1 and CDR2 from the germline V gene are KGHSH and LQKENI. The CDR3 has 15 residues.

The CDR3: CASSSTGGGGAKNTEAFF. The V gene is TRBV7-9, the J gene TRBJ1-1; the D gene TCRdb calls, TRBD1, cannot be checked with no DNA. Germline V lookup: CDR1 SEHNR, CDR2 FQNEAQ (reference sequence). The CDR3 is 18 amino acids.

The chain joins TRBV29-1 to TRBJ2-5. The CDR3 is 12 residues long. Per germline, CDR1 SQVTM and CDR2 ANQGSEA. The CDR3 loop reads CSGIDGWETQYF.

The J gene is TRBJ2-1, the V gene TRBV11-1. Germline V gene data show CDR1 as SGHAT and CDR2 as FQDESV (reference sequence). This CDR3 contains 13 residues. CDR3 amino acids: CASSLLPDNEQFF.

This rearrangement joins TRBV5-1 to TRBJ1-1. The germline gives CDR1 SGHRS, CDR2 YFSETQ. The CDR3 consists of 15 residues. The CDR3 loop is CASSLVTSGNTEAFF. Full variable domain (remainder filled in from reference TRBV5-1 and TRBJ1-1): KAGVTQTPRYLIKTRGQQVTLSCSPISGHRSVSWYQQTPGQGLQFLFEYFSETQRNKGNFPGRFSGRQFSNSRSEMNVSTLELGDSALYLCASSLVTSGNTEAFFGQGTRLTVV.

This rearrangement joins TRBV19 to TRBJ2-2; as DNA is missing, the TRBD1 call by TCRdb cannot be tested. CDR3 length: 19 residues. In germline, CDR1 is LNHDA, CDR2 SQIVND (reference sequence). CDR3 sequence reads: CASSIEAGTPGYHTGELFF.

The chain is built from TRBV20-1 and TRBJ2-3; TCRdb indicates TRBD2, and absent DNA this call remains unverified. Germline assignment: CDR1 DFQATT and CDR2 SNEGSKA (reference sequence). The CDR3 is 13 residues long. The CDR3: CSAPRPSTDTQYF.

This clonotype is called medium-sized based on its frequency. The chain links TRBV7-9 to TRBJ1-1. The CDR3 contains 13 residues. Germline values: CDR1 SEHNR, CDR2 FQNEAQ (reference sequence). CDR3 loop: CASVGGMNTEAFF.

This chain connects TRBV5-1 to TRBJ1-1; TCRdb reports TRBD1, a call that lacks DNA to check it against. CDR3 size: 13 residues. Germline CDR1 SGHRS, CDR2 YFSETQ. This CDR3 reads CASRAGGLTEAFF.

The CDR3 sequence: CSVASGSGYTF. The chain employs TRBV29-1 and TRBJ1-2; TCRdb's D gene call, TRBD1, goes unchecked for lack of DNA. The length of the CDR3 is 11 residues. CDR1 is SQVTM and CDR2 is ANQGSEA in the germline V gene.

The rearrangement joins TRBV29-1 to TRBJ2-1; checking the TCRdb D call of TRBD1 is not possible without DNA. The CDR3 runs to 11 residues. Germline V gene lookup returns CDR1 SQVTM and CDR2 ANQGSEA. The CDR3: CSGREYNEQFF.

The chain combines TRBV29-1 with TRBJ2-5; TCRdb selects TRBD2, and the lack of DNA leaves this call unchecked. CDR3 length: 14 amino acids. The germline V gene encodes CDR1 SQVTM and CDR2 ANQGSEA. This CDR3 is CSVGGGDPVETQYF.

The chain is built from TRBV7-9 and TRBJ2-7; TCRdb gives TRBD1 as the D gene, but with no DNA this cannot be confirmed. This CDR3 region has 15 residues. Germline V gene lookup returns CDR1 SEHNR and CDR2 FQNEAQ (reference sequence). This CDR3 reads CASSSPGQGRYEQYF.

The gene calls are TRBV4-3 and TRBJ2-2. Germline CDR1 and CDR2: LGHNA and YSLEER. CDR3 length: 15 residues. This chain's CDR3 is CASSQDVGNTGELFF.

This chain uses TRBV25-1 with TRBJ1-4; the TCRdb D gene call, TRBD1, has no DNA to confirm it. Germline V gives CDR1 MGHDK, CDR2 SYGVNS. The CDR3 sequence is 15 residues long. The CDR3 protein is CASSPGPTTNEKLFF.

The J gene is TRBJ1-6, the V gene TRBV15; TCRdb's D gene call, TRBD1, goes unchecked for lack of DNA. Germline lookup yields CDR1 LNHNV and CDR2 YYDKDF (reference sequence). The CDR3 runs to 16 residues. The CDR3 loop reads CATSTGRGPYNSPLHF.

This chain uses TRBV7-9 with TRBJ1-1; the TCRdb D gene call, TRBD1, has no DNA to confirm it. CDR3 size: 15 residues. Germline loops: CDR1 SEHNR, CDR2 FQNEAQ (reference sequence). The CDR3 here is CASSSQGRVNTEAFF.

The J gene is TRBJ1-2, the V gene TRBV20-1; the D call of TRBD1 rests on TCRdb alone, since no DNA is present to check it. Germline V gene sequence: CDR1 DFQATT, CDR2 SNEGSKA (reference sequence). CDR3 length equals 13 residues. CDR3 in amino acids: CSDWTGESYGYTF.

The chain joins TRBV3-1 to TRBJ2-3. Germline V gene lookup returns CDR1 LGHDT and CDR2 YNNKEL (reference sequence). The CDR3 loop spans 12 amino acids. The CDR3 loop is CASSQEGDTQYF.

The rearrangement uses TRBV29-1 and TRBJ1-2; the D call of TRBD1 rests on TCRdb alone, since no DNA is present to check it. Per germline, CDR1 SQVTM and CDR2 ANQGSEA. The CDR3 loop spans 13 amino acids. CDR3 region: CSVPGRGGDGYTF. Full variable domain (outside the CDR3, taken from reference TRBV29-1 and TRBJ1-2): SAVISQKPSRDICQRGTSLTIQCQVDSQVTMMFWYRQQPGQSLTLIATANQGSEATYESGFVIDKFPISRPNLTFSTLTVSNMSPEDSSIYLCSVPGRGGDGYTFGSGTRLTVV.

The J gene is TRBJ2-3, the V gene TRBV7-2; the D gene TCRdb calls, TRBD2, cannot be checked with no DNA. In germline, CDR1 is SGHTA, CDR2 FQGNSA. The CDR3 length is 16 residues. The CDR3 reads CASSETSGGRGDTQYF.

V usage is TRBV7-2 and J usage is TRBJ2-5; TCRdb's assignment of TRBD2 cannot be checked, as there is no DNA. In germline, CDR1 is SGHTA, CDR2 FQGNSA. This CDR3 has 15 residues. CDR3 amino acids: CASSLNGGGAKTQYF.

This chain joins TRBV28 and TRBJ2-3; as DNA is missing, the TRBD2 call by TCRdb cannot be tested. Germline V gene lookup returns CDR1 MDHEN and CDR2 SYDVKM. The CDR3 contains 19 residues. The CDR3 region is CASTHPTSGGTSRTDTQYF.

The chain employs TRBV20-1 and TRBJ1-2; the D gene TCRdb calls, TRBD1, cannot be checked with no DNA. CDR1 is DFQATT and CDR2 is SNEGSKA in the germline V gene (reference sequence). This CDR3 is 15 amino acids long. CDR3 loop: CSARDSRQENYGYTF.

The chain has TRBV29-1 and TRBJ2-3; TCRdb calls TRBD1, which cannot be checked without DNA. This CDR3 has 19 residues. The germline CDR1 and CDR2 sequences are SQVTM and ANQGSEA. CDR3 region: CSVEPFGSWGKGGTDTQYF.

The CDR3 protein is CAISLDRAGNTIYF. The chain has TRBV10-3 and TRBJ1-3; TCRdb's D call of TRBD1 is untestable without DNA. The germline CDR1 and CDR2 sequences are ENHRY and SYGVKD. The CDR3 contains 14 residues.

The rearrangement links TRBV27 to TRBJ2-3; the TCRdb D gene call, TRBD2, has no DNA to confirm it. This CDR3 spans 14 amino acids. The germline V gene has CDR1 MNHEY and CDR2 SMNVEV (reference sequence). The CDR3 is CASSSSGVWDTQYF.

V and J are TRBV19 and TRBJ1-1; TCRdb's assignment of TRBD1 cannot be checked, as there is no DNA. The V gene's germline CDR1 is LNHDA and CDR2 SQIVND (reference sequence). This CDR3 contains 13 residues. The CDR3 here is CASSITPLTGVFF.

The CDR3 loop is CSVKTGMYEQFF. The gene calls are TRBV29-1 and TRBJ2-1; TCRdb designates TRBD1, a call that cannot be tested without DNA. The CDR3 consists of 12 residues. From germline, CDR1 is SQVTM and CDR2 ANQGSEA.

The CDR3 here is CASSPNLLPGQGINEQYF. V gene TRBV4-1 combines with J gene TRBJ2-7; checking the TCRdb D call of TRBD1 is not possible without DNA. The CDR3 has 18 amino acids. Per germline, CDR1 MGHRA and CDR2 YSYEKL.

This chain uses TRBV29-1 with TRBJ2-5; no DNA is available, so the TRBD1 call from TCRdb remains unchecked. The germline V gene has CDR1 SQVTM and CDR2 ANQGSEA. CDR3 length equals 16 residues. The CDR3 sequence: CSVGLLSGRGEETQYF. Looking up the rest from reference TRBV29-1 and TRBJ2-5 gives the full variable domain: SAVISQKPSRDICQRGTSLTIQCQVDSQVTMMFWYRQQPGQSLTLIATANQGSEATYESGFVIDKFPISRPNLTFSTLTVSNMSPEDSSIYLCSVGLLSGRGEETQYFGPGTRLLVL.